Presented here are 18 T cell receptor beta chains from one specimen sequenced in a study of shared clonotypes between healthy human individuals. The naive CD8 fraction comprised CD45RO-negative cells positively selected for CCR7 and excluded terminally differentiated effector memory CD45RA+ cells. Only in-frame clones appear in the TCRdb table, and some are missing; sequencing was by immunoSEQ multiplex PCR. The repertoire holds about 600,000 clones, about 98% seen once, with approximately 0.33% in the top ten. Material: naive CD8+ T cells sorted from blood. Every receptor here comes from a young man in good health.

The chain recombines TRBV4-2 with TRBJ1-2, with TRBD1 matching over 7 bases. From germline, CDR1 is LGHNA and CDR2 YNFKEQ. CDR3 length: 14 residues. Trimming took 2 bases from V and 6 from J; bases not matched to a gene: 6. DNA for the CDR3: TGTGCCAGCAGCCAATATTCCGGGACAGATGGCTACACCTTC. This gives the protein CASSQYSGTDGYTF.

This chain uses TRBV18 with TRBJ1-1; D may be TRBD1 (5 bases). The V and J ends lost 0 bases and 3 bases respectively, with 20 bases between them. Germline CDR1 and CDR2: KGHSH and LQKENI. This CDR3 contains 18 residues. The chain's CDR3 is CASSPPLTDLWSYTEAFF. DNA for the CDR3: TGTGCCAGCTCACCACCATTGACAGACCTTTGGAGCTACACTGAAGCTTTCTTT.

In the case of this clone: This sample includes further DNA sequences coding for the same CDR3. The chain carries TRBV13 and TRBJ1-1; TRBD1 matches at 8 bases. Losses at the gene ends were 4 bases for V and 1 base for J; bases not matched to a gene: 2. This CDR3 is built from 14 residues. Per germline, CDR1 PRHDT and CDR2 FYEKMQ (reference sequence). The CDR3 DNA follows: TGTGCCAGCAGCTCTGGACAGGGGAACACTGAAGCTTTCTTT. As protein: CASSSGQGNTEAFF.

The chain combines TRBV5-8 with TRBJ1-5, with 9 bases aligning to TRBD1. V shed 3 bases and J 5 bases; nucleotides not matched to a gene: 15. Per germline, CDR1 SGHTS and CDR2 YDEGEE. The CDR3 sequence is 18 residues long. CDR3 amino acids: CASSSQRDRDINDQPQHF. CDR3 sequence (DNA): TGTGCCAGCAGCTCGCAAAGGGACAGGGATATCAACGATCAGCCCCAGCATTTT.

The V and J genes are TRBV7-6 and TRBJ2-3, with D unresolved. Trimming pared 2 bases from V and 5 bases from J, leaving 11 bases between. The CDR3 is 14 residues long. The germline gives CDR1 SGHVS, CDR2 FNYEAQ. This CDR3 is CASSLRIFGDTQYF. The CDR3 nucleotides are TGTGCCAGCAGCTTACGTATCTTCGGAGATACGCAGTATTTT.

This clone came up once. The chain uses TRBV11-2 and TRBJ1-1; tentatively, D is TRBD1 (5 bases). There are 15 residues in the CDR3. Germline V gives CDR1 SGHAT, CDR2 FQNNGV. V dropped 1 base and J dropped 0 bases, with 9 bases sitting between them. CDR3 residues: CASSLVGTMNTEAFF. The CDR3 bases are TGTGCCAGCAGCTTAGTCGGGACCATGAACACTGAAGCTTTCTTT. Full variable domain (rest looked up from reference TRBV11-2 and TRBJ1-1): EAGVAQSPRYKIIEKRQSVAFWCNPISGHATLYWYQQILGQGPKLLIQFQNNGVVDDSQLPKDRFSAERLKGVDSTLKIQPAKLEDSAVYLCASSLVGTMNTEAFFGQGTRLTVV.

This chain's CDR3 is CASSLSSPSGQFF. For the CDR3, the DNA is TGTGCCAGCAGTTTATCTAGTCCCTCGGGGCAGTTCTTC. The chain recombines TRBV27 with TRBJ2-1; D not certain. This CDR3 is built from 13 residues. Germline CDR1 is MNHEY and CDR2 is SMNVEV (reference sequence). Trimming stripped 0 bases from V and 12 bases from J, with 12 bases between.

The rearrangement joins TRBV25-1 to TRBJ2-3; D might be TRBD2 (7 bases). The germline gives CDR1 MGHDK, CDR2 SYGVNS. This CDR3 region has 17 residues. The V end was cut by 4 bases, the J end by 5 bases, with 22 bases between. The CDR3 sequence is CASSGYRAGAAGDTQYF. As DNA, the CDR3 is TGTGCCAGCAGTGGGTACAGGGCGGGGGCCGCCGGAGATACGCAGTATTTT.

Worth noting for this clone: Other DNA sequences of this sample code for an identical CDR3. In nucleotides, the CDR3 is TGTGCCAGCAGCCCCAGCGGAGGTGAGCAGTTCTTC. Protein: CASSPSGGEQFF. V gene TRBV9 combines with J gene TRBJ2-1, with D tentatively TRBD2 (5 bases). From germline, CDR1 is SGDLS and CDR2 YYNGEE. CDR3 length equals 12 residues. Trimming pared 4 bases from V and 9 bases from J, leaving 11 bases between.

The gene calls are TRBV27 and TRBJ2-1; 12 nucleotides match TRBD2. The CDR3 runs 17 residues. The germline V gene has CDR1 MNHEY and CDR2 SMNVEV (reference sequence). After removal of 4 bases from V and 4 bases from J, the junction contained 8 bases not matched to a gene. CDR3 protein: CASSSTLAGGKYNEQFF. The CDR3 bases are TGTGCCAGCAGTTCCACCCTAGCGGGAGGGAAGTACAATGAGCAGTTCTTC.

The rearrangement uses TRBV4-3 and TRBJ2-1, with D possibly being TRBD1 or TRBD2 (6 bases each). Germline assignment: CDR1 LGHNA and CDR2 YSLEER. CDR3 length: 15 amino acids. V was clipped by 1 base and J by 7 bases, with 14 bases between them. The DNA for the CDR3 is TGCGCCAGCAGCCAAGGGGACCTAGGGGGGAATGAGCAGTTCTTC. It specifies CASSQGDLGGNEQFF.

The rearrangement joins TRBV6-5 to TRBJ2-7; the D gene is possibly TRBD1 (6 bases). Germline CDR1 MNHEY, CDR2 SVGAGI. Trimming left V 6 bases short and J 0 bases short, with 12 bases between. The CDR3 length is 14 residues. The CDR3 region has the DNA TGTGCCAGCAGCCCAGACAGGACCTCCTACGAGCAGTACTTC. As protein: CASSPDRTSYEQYF.

The rearrangement uses TRBV11-3 and TRBJ2-1; 10 bases line up with TRBD2. The V segment lost 5 bases and the J segment 0 bases; nucleotides outside the gene matches: 7. The CDR3 has 17 amino acids. Germline-derived CDR1 and CDR2 are SGHNT and YENEEA. Written as DNA, the CDR3 is TGTGCCAGCAGCCAGGGACTAGCGTTGAGCTCCTACAATGAGCAGTTCTTC. It codes for CASSQGLALSSYNEQFF. Based on the CDR3 plus reference TRBV11-3 and TRBJ2-1, the full variable domain is EAGVVQSPRYKIIEKKQPVAFWCNPISGHNTLYWYLQNLGQGPELLIRYENEEAVDDSQLPKDRFSAERLKGVDSTLKIQPAELGDSAVYLCASSQGLALSSYNEQFFGPGTRLTVL.

This chain joins TRBV9 and TRBJ2-7; possibly TRBD1 or TRBD2 for D (6 bases each). CDR1 and CDR2 from the germline V gene are SGDLS and YYNGEE. The CDR3 has 14 residues. V lost 4 bases and J 7 bases, leaving 18 bases between the germline ends. The CDR3 nucleotides read TGTGCCAGCAGCCTGGGAACAGGGAGGCGTGAGCAGTACTTC. Encoded protein: CASSLGTGRREQYF.

The genes are TRBV9 and TRBJ1-1, with no clear D. Looked up from germline, CDR1 is SGDLS and CDR2 is YYNGEE. The CDR3 totals 12 residues. Trimming stripped 0 bases from V and 8 bases from J, with 8 bases between. The CDR3 spells CASSVVSDEAFF. The CDR3 DNA follows: TGTGCCAGCAGCGTAGTGTCAGACGAAGCTTTCTTT.

This chain links TRBV13 with TRBJ1-1; the D gene is possibly TRBD1 (5 bases). This CDR3 comprises 12 residues. Germline lookup yields CDR1 PRHDT and CDR2 FYEKMQ (reference sequence). Trimming took 5 bases from V and 2 from J, leaving 6 bases between them. CDR3 bases: TGTGCCAGCAGCCAGGGCAACACTGAAGCTTTCTTT. It codes for CASSQGNTEAFF.

The rearrangement joins TRBV5-4 to TRBJ2-7; possibly TRBD1 or TRBD2 for D (6 bases each). Germline V gene lookup returns CDR1 SGHNT and CDR2 YYREEE (reference sequence). The ends were cut back, 6 bases at V and 4 bases at J, with 14 bases in the middle. The CDR3 has 13 residues. The CDR3 bases are TGTGCCAGCAACTACTGGGGGGCTTACGAGCAGTACTTC. Its protein is CASNYWGAYEQYF. Full variable domain (missing parts from reference TRBV5-4 and TRBJ2-7): ETGVTQSPTHLIKTRGQQVTLRCSSQSGHNTVSWYQQALGQGPQFIFQYYREEENGRGNFPPRFSGLQFPNYSSELNVNALELDDSALYLCASNYWGAYEQYFGPGTRLTVT.

The chain employs TRBV28 and TRBJ2-1; 7 nucleotides align to TRBD2. This CDR3 comprises 16 residues. The junction had 10 bases not matched to a gene; V was cut back by 5 bases and J by 3 bases. The germline V gene encodes CDR1 MDHEN and CDR2 SYDVKM. The CDR3 spells CASSPRVSGNYNEQFF. CDR3 coding DNA: TGTGCCAGCAGTCCCAGGGTAAGCGGGAACTACAATGAGCAGTTCTTC.